Below are 16 T cell receptor beta chains sequenced from a single sample in a study of CXCR3-negative and CXCR3-positive naive CD8 T cells. The libraries of TRB cDNA were constructed through 5' RACE using UMI labels. Following a re-call of the 5' RACE reads, TCRdb has one entry per CDR3 protein and lacks DNA. This listing includes approximately 66,000 distinct CDR3 sequences. The sample was naive CXCR3- CD8+ T cells from blood. Subset given: CD45RO-CCR7+CD27+CD95- naive CD8+ T cells lacking CXCR3 (TNR3-). These TCRs come from a human donor in good health. Some clones in this sample may be carry-over from other donors' samples.

The V and J genes are TRBV27 and TRBJ2-7; TCRdb calls TRBD1, which cannot be checked without DNA. The CDR3 runs to 13 residues. Germline V CDR1 and CDR2: MNHEY, SMNVEV (reference sequence). CDR3 residues: CASSFRGEDEQYF.

The chain carries TRBV5-1 and TRBJ2-7; TCRdb gives TRBD1 as the D gene, but with no DNA this cannot be confirmed. Per the germline V gene, CDR1 is SGHRS and CDR2 is YFSETQ. The CDR3 consists of 14 residues. The CDR3 sequence: CASSWAGGTYEQYF.

The chain carries TRBV27 and TRBJ1-1; TCRdb gives TRBD1 as the D gene, but with no DNA this cannot be confirmed. Looked up from germline, CDR1 is MNHEY and CDR2 is SMNVEV (reference sequence). The CDR3 has 15 residues. The CDR3 sequence is CASSSPQEGNTEAFF.

This sequence joins TRBV27 and TRBJ2-7; checking the TCRdb D call of TRBD1 is not possible without DNA. The V gene's germline CDR1 is MNHEY and CDR2 SMNVEV (reference sequence). The CDR3 runs to 11 residues. CDR3 sequence: CASSWGPEQYF.

V usage is TRBV15 and J usage is TRBJ2-1; with no DNA, the TCRdb D assignment of TRBD1 cannot be verified. CDR3 length: 15 residues. Germline V lookup: CDR1 LNHNV, CDR2 YYDKDF (reference sequence). CDR3 sequence: CATSSDGGAAYEQFF. The whole variable domain, remainder taken from reference TRBV15 and TRBJ2-1, is DAMVIQNPRYQVTQFGKPVTLSCSQTLNHNVMYWYQQKSSQAPKLLFHYYDKDFNNEADTPDNFQSRRPNTSFCFLDIRSPGLGDTAMYLCATSSDGGAAYEQFFGPGTRLTVL.

The V and J genes are TRBV14 and TRBJ2-7; TCRdb picks TRBD1, but there is no DNA to check that call. This CDR3 is built from 13 residues. The V gene's germline CDR1 is SGHDN and CDR2 FVKESK. CDR3 protein: CASSPGGGLEQYF.

The genes are TRBV7-6 and TRBJ2-2. The germline V gene has CDR1 SGHVS and CDR2 FNYEAQ. The CDR3 totals 13 residues. The chain's CDR3 is CASSLGGDGELFF.

This chain uses TRBV15 with TRBJ2-1. Germline V lookup: CDR1 LNHNV, CDR2 YYDKDF (reference sequence). CDR3 length: 16 residues. CDR3 region: CATSREDRGSYNEQFF.

The chain uses TRBV4-1 and TRBJ2-3; TCRdb outputs TRBD1, but without DNA this stays unchecked. Germline V gene data show CDR1 as MGHRA and CDR2 as YSYEKL. The CDR3 runs to 16 residues. CDR3 loop: CASSHPSTGSTDTQYF.

The rearrangement joins TRBV11-2 to TRBJ2-7; TCRdb's D gene call, TRBD1, goes unchecked for lack of DNA. The CDR3 is 15 amino acids. Germline V gene lookup returns CDR1 SGHAT and CDR2 FQNNGV. CDR3 amino acids: CASSLHYRGEYEQYF. The complete variable domain, with remaining parts taken from reference TRBV11-2 and TRBJ2-7, reads EAGVAQSPRYKIIEKRQSVAFWCNPISGHATLYWYQQILGQGPKLLIQFQNNGVVDDSQLPKDRFSAERLKGVDSTLKIQPAKLEDSAVYLCASSLHYRGEYEQYFGPGTRLTVT.

The chain's CDR3 is CASSTGSTEAFF. The chain combines TRBV25-1 with TRBJ1-1. CDR1 and CDR2 from the germline V gene are MGHDK and SYGVNS. This CDR3 comprises 12 residues. Variable domain in full (rest from reference TRBV25-1 and TRBJ1-1): EADIYQTPRYLVIGTGKKITLECSQTMGHDKMYWYQQDPGMELHLIHYSYGVNSTEKGDLSSESTVSRIRTEHFPLTLESARPSHTSQYLCASSTGSTEAFFGQGTRLTVV.

The chain links TRBV12-3 or TRBV12-4 to TRBJ2-1. This CDR3 is built from 11 residues. CDR3 sequence reads: CASSDYNEQFF.

The genes are TRBV20-1 and TRBJ2-5; as DNA is missing, the TRBD2 call by TCRdb cannot be tested. Germline values: CDR1 DFQATT, CDR2 SNEGSKA (reference sequence). The CDR3 extends over 16 amino acids. The CDR3 reads CSATRLAITMKETQYF.

CDR3 loop: CASSFSLLTDRDDYGYTF. The chain uses TRBV7-9 and TRBJ1-2; TCRdb picks TRBD1, but there is no DNA to check that call. Germline assignment: CDR1 SEHNR and CDR2 FQNEAQ (reference sequence). The CDR3 has 18 amino acids.

This rearrangement joins TRBV7-6 to TRBJ2-7; the TCRdb call, TRBD1, lacks DNA for checking. The germline V gene encodes CDR1 SGHVS and CDR2 FNYEAQ. This CDR3 region has 12 residues. This chain's CDR3 is CASSPGGWEQYF.

The rearrangement uses TRBV29-1 and TRBJ1-2; TCRdb's assignment of TRBD1 cannot be checked, as there is no DNA. The CDR3 covers 13 residues. Germline CDR1 is SQVTM and CDR2 is ANQGSEA. The CDR3 region is CSVERQDNYGYTF.